The 14 T cell receptor beta chains listed next were all sequenced from one sample in a study of OX40 agonist ivuxolimab in advanced cancers. To prepare the library, the immunoSEQ multiplex PCR assay was applied. Not all clones reach the TCRdb copy of this immuneACCESS table, which keeps in-frame sequences only. Checked studies attribute under half of the gap to unresolved V genes and leave the rest unexplained. Across this sample there are about 71,000 clones, with 80% to 90% seen only once. The ten largest clones take up less than 5.5% of the sample. The material was CD4+ or CD8+ T cells sorted from blood, obtained in a trial of the OX40 agonist ivuxolimab. The receptors derive from an adult with an advanced solid tumor such as melanoma, head and neck, liver or kidney cancer.

Details on this clone: The junction does not match germline at one end; this may be a read error. This CDR3 is CAVRGQGDNEQFF. The CDR3 DNA reads TGTGCCGTCAGGGGGCAGGGGGACAATGAGCAGTTCTTC. The genes are TRBV10-3 and TRBJ2-1, with 8 nucleotides matching TRBD1. The length of the CDR3 is 13 residues. Germline V lookup: CDR1 ENHRY, CDR2 SYGVKD.

The chain has TRBV5-1 and TRBJ1-1, with 8 positions matching TRBD1. In germline, CDR1 is SGHRS, CDR2 YFSETQ. There are 15 residues in the CDR3. Trimming took 1 base from V and 6 from J; bases not matched to a gene: 8. The CDR3 sequence: CASSLNPGGTAEAFF. As DNA, the CDR3 is TGCGCCAGCAGCTTGAATCCAGGGGGCACGGCTGAAGCTTTCTTT.

The chain links TRBV6-5 to TRBJ2-7; D possibly corresponds to TRBD2 (6 bases). The CDR3 totals 15 residues. The V gene lost 6 bases and the J gene lost 0 bases, with 15 bases spanning the gap. Germline CDR1 reads MNHEY; CDR2 reads SVGAGI. The CDR3 region is CASRKSGFSSYEQYF. The CDR3 region has the DNA TGTGCCAGCAGAAAGAGCGGGTTTAGCTCCTACGAGCAGTACTTC.

The chain couples TRBV7-2 to TRBJ2-1, with D possibly being TRBD2 (6 bases). V lost 4 bases and J 0 bases, leaving 19 bases between the germline ends. This CDR3 has 18 residues. Germline V gene data show CDR1 as SGHTA and CDR2 as FQGNSA. DNA of the CDR3: TGTGCCAGCAGCTCGCGGGACTTAATTAAAAGCTCCTACAATGAGCAGTTCTTC. The encoded protein is CASSSRDLIKSSYNEQFF.

The chain joins TRBV18 to TRBJ2-5; no definite D call. V lost 3 bases to trimming and J lost 4 bases, with 9 bases between them. Germline-derived CDR1 and CDR2 are KGHSH and LQKENI. The CDR3 length is 13 residues. The CDR3 sequence: CASSPLSSETQYF. Written as DNA, the CDR3 is TGTGCCAGCTCACCTCTTAGTTCAGAGACCCAGTACTTC.

The chain couples TRBV11-3 to TRBJ2-3; D assignment may be TRBD1 or TRBD2 (6 bases each). With 2 bases removed from V and 0 bases from J, the gap between germline ends came to 18 bases. The CDR3 totals 18 residues. In germline, CDR1 is SGHNT, CDR2 YENEEA. CDR3 protein: CASSLLLGGLTSTDTQYF. DNA of the CDR3: TGTGCCAGCAGCTTATTACTAGGGGGACTCACCAGCACAGATACGCAGTATTTT.

The chain uses TRBV4-1 and TRBJ2-6; D is uncertain. The CDR3 extends over 13 amino acids. With 4 bases removed from V and 2 bases from J, the gap between germline ends came to 3 bases. Per germline, CDR1 MGHRA and CDR2 YSYEKL. The CDR3 DNA reads TGCGCCAGCAGCCCGCCTGGGGCCAACGTCCTGACTTTC. This gives the protein CASSPPGANVLTF.

This clone was picked up a small number of times. The chain has TRBV5-1 and TRBJ1-5, with 8 nucleotides matching TRBD1. This CDR3 contains 15 residues. V was clipped by 5 bases and J by 0 bases; unmatched bases: 4. CDR1 and CDR2 from the germline V gene are SGHRS and YFSETQ. For the CDR3, the DNA is TGCGCCAGCAGACAGGGGGTTAATAGCAATCAGCCCCAGCATTTT. As protein: CASRQGVNSNQPQHF.

The gene calls are TRBV27 and TRBJ1-5; D ambiguous. The CDR3 totals 13 residues. V was cut by 0 bases and J by 3 bases, with 3 bases left in between. CDR1 MNHEY and CDR2 SMNVEV come from the germline V gene (reference sequence). The CDR3 region has the DNA TGTGCCAGCAGTTTATCGTCCAATCAGCCCCAGCATTTT. Translated: CASSLSSNQPQHF.

V is TRBV30 and J is TRBJ2-2; TRBD2 aligns across 8 bases. The CDR3 runs to 14 residues. The germline V gene encodes CDR1 GTSNPN and CDR2 SVGIG (reference sequence). Losses at the gene ends were 5 bases for V and 0 bases for J; bases not matched to a gene: 2. The CDR3 is CAWERESNTGELFF. As DNA, the CDR3 is TGTGCCTGGGAGCGGGAGTCGAACACCGGGGAGCTGTTTTTT. Combining the CDR3 with reference TRBV30 and TRBJ2-2 gives the whole variable domain SQTIHQWPATLVQPVGSPLSLECTVEGTSNPNLYWYRQAAGRGLQLLFYSVGIGQISSEVPQNLSASRPQDRQFILSSKKLLLSDSGFYLCAWERESNTGELFFGEGSRLTVL.

The chain employs TRBV5-4 and TRBJ1-2; D call uncertain. V dropped 4 bases and J dropped 2 bases, with 21 bases sitting between them. The CDR3 covers 17 residues. Germline lookup yields CDR1 SGHNT and CDR2 YYREEE (reference sequence). CDR3 in DNA: TGTGCCAGCAGCCGCAAAGCCTCAGTCGGAGGGAACTATGGCTACACCTTC. It encodes CASSRKASVGGNYGYTF.

Only one count was recorded for this clone. The J gene is TRBJ1-6, the V gene TRBV18; 7 nucleotides align to TRBD1. Per the germline V gene, CDR1 is KGHSH and CDR2 is LQKENI. V gave up 3 bases and J gave up 8 bases; unmatched junction bases: 10. CDR3 length equals 16 residues. This chain's CDR3 is CASSPTTGRLDSPLHF. CDR3 coding DNA: TGTGCCAGCTCACCCACGACAGGGCGATTGGATTCACCCCTCCACTTT.

Concerning this clone itself: A junction end diverges from the germline sequence, so it may reflect a read error. The chain couples TRBV5-1 to TRBJ1-3; no clear D gene. CDR1 and CDR2 (germline): SGHRS, YFSETQ. The CDR3 contains 15 residues. The CDR3 DNA sequence: TGCGCCAGCAGTTTGGCGTTGGGCTCTGGAAACACCATATATTTT. This sequence encodes CASSLALGSGNTIYF.

This clone was recorded once. The genes are TRBV7-9 and TRBJ2-4; tentatively, D is TRBD2 (5 bases). Trimming took off 5 bases at V and 3 bases at J, with 20 bases between the two ends. The CDR3 is 17 residues long. Germline CDR1 reads SEHNR; CDR2 reads FQNEAQ (reference sequence). The CDR3 DNA follows: TGTGCCAGCAGCCTAGGGAGAGAACCCCGGGGCAAAAACATTCAGTACTTC. This encodes CASSLGREPRGKNIQYF.